The source of this T cell receptor (beta chain) is a study of cytomegalovirus exposure and HLA in healthy donors. Germline V gene lookup returns CDR1 MNHEY and CDR2 SMNVEV (reference sequence). V was clipped by 6 bases and J by 3 bases; unmatched bases: 8. The CDR3 totals 15 residues. This clone was observed a few times. Its specificity is unknown. Notes on the study in general: There were some public TCRs occurring in many donors, but most TCR sequences were rare.

The PCR made use of 60 Vbeta and 13 Jbeta primers. Assay used: immunoSEQ multiplex PCR; TCRdb lists only in-frame clones, some missing. Found here are around 180,000 clones, roughly four fifths of them singletons; the top ten hold around 1.9%. The sample comprised PBMCs. The chain combines TRBV27 with TRBJ2-7; TRBD1 agrees at 10 bases. This clonotype was sampled from a man between 18 and 35 years old in good health and CMV-seronegative. As DNA, the CDR3 is TGTGCCAGCAGATCTCGGACAGGGGGGTTCTACGAGCAGTACTTC. It is translated as CASRSRTGGFYEQYF.